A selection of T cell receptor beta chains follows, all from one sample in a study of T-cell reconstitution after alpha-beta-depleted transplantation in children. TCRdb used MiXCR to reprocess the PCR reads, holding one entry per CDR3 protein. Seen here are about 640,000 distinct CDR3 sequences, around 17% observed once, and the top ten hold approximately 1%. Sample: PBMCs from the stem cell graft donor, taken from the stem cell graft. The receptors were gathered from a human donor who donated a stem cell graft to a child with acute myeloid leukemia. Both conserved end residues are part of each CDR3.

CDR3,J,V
CASSATGQGYNEQFF,TRBJ2-1,TRBV7-9
CASRQRGGPDTQYF,TRBJ2-3,TRBV6-2/TRBV6-3
CSAREGRWITDTQYF,TRBJ2-3,TRBV20-1
CASSPDRGRKTEAFF,TRBJ1-1,TRBV5-1
CASSFRTSVLQETQYF,TRBJ2-5,TRBV11-2
CASSSQEYQPQHF,TRBJ1-5,TRBV7-6
CASSLRETSTGELFF,TRBJ2-2,TRBV12-3/TRBV12-4
CASSYTLAGGSYNEQFF,TRBJ2-1,TRBV6-5
CASSPQSMGETQYF,TRBJ2-5,TRBV6-4
CSAKDRGTYNEQFF,TRBJ2-1,TRBV20-1
CASSIDGRSGGTEAFF,TRBJ1-1,TRBV5-1
CSVSKGGPSDTQYF,TRBJ2-3,TRBV29-1
CASSLDRGLRTNEKLFF,TRBJ1-4,TRBV11-2
CASSYARGGTDTQYF,TRBJ2-3,TRBV6-5
CASSSDGGLYEQYF,TRBJ2-7,TRBV12-3/TRBV12-4
CSASGGTGQPQHF,TRBJ1-5,TRBV20-1
CASSSTFPGNTIYF,TRBJ1-3,TRBV7-9
CASSSSSTNEKLFF,TRBJ1-4,TRBV5-5
CASSSTTGSVRDTQYF,TRBJ2-3,TRBV5-6
CASSTTRYSNQPQHF,TRBJ1-5,TRBV6-2/TRBV6-3
CATSDTGTGKGNEQFF,TRBJ2-1,TRBV24-1
CSADRGGQETQYF,TRBJ2-5,TRBV20-1
CSATGGQVDEKLFF,TRBJ1-4,TRBV20-1
CASSVFGQGGNEQFF,TRBJ2-1,TRBV9
CASSLRGGPNLNYGYTF,TRBJ1-2,TRBV12-3/TRBV12-4
CASRPLENFLAVPFTYF,TRBJ2-3,TRBV28
CASSLPLGGGNTEAFF,TRBJ1-1,TRBV12-3/TRBV12-4
CASRISTGGSVEQFF,TRBJ2-1,TRBV12-3/TRBV12-4
CASSQGGGTDTQYF,TRBJ2-3,TRBV3-1
CASSDRGPLYGYTF,TRBJ1-2,TRBV27
CASSLEGGPNGYTF,TRBJ1-2,TRBV5-1
CASSLEMNTEAFF,TRBJ1-1,TRBV12-3/TRBV12-4
CASSYYALFDRGWETQYF,TRBJ2-5,TRBV6-5
CASSFLGLYGYTF,TRBJ1-2,TRBV7-2
CASSKETQGGGWWTQYF,TRBJ2-5,TRBV21-1
CSARDSGGNQETQYF,TRBJ2-5,TRBV20-1
CSARSVEEQGIRGYTF,TRBJ1-2,TRBV20-1
CSARDWASGDNTGELFF,TRBJ2-2,TRBV20-1
CASSYRTVTGDGELFF,TRBJ2-2,TRBV6-2/TRBV6-3